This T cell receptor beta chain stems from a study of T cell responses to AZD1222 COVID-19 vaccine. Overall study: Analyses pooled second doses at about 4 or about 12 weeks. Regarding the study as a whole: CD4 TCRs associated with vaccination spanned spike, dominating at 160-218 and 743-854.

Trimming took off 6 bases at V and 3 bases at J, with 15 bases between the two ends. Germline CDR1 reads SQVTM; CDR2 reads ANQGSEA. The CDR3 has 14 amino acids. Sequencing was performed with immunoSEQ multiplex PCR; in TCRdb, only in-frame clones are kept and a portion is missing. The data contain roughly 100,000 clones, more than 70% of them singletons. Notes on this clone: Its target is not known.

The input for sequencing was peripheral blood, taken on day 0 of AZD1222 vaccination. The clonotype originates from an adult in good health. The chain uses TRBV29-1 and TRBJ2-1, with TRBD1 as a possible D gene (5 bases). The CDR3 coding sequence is TGCAGCGTGCTCCAGGGCCTGGGCTACAATGAGCAGTTCTTC. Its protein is CSVLQGLGYNEQFF.